The 23 T cell receptor beta chains below all came from one sample that was sequenced in a study of cytomegalovirus exposure and HLA in healthy donors. Researchers ran the PCR with 60 Vbeta and 13 Jbeta primers. Sequencing was performed with immunoSEQ multiplex PCR; in TCRdb, only in-frame clones are kept and a portion is missing. This sample carries around 220,000 clones, 75% to 85% of them seen once, and the ten largest clones take more than 1.3%. Material for sequencing was PBMCs. The receptors shown here come from a girl aged 10 to 17 in good health and CMV-seronegative.

This rearrangement joins TRBV6-5 to TRBJ1-6; D not resolved. Germline assignment: CDR1 MNHEY and CDR2 SVGAGI. The CDR3 length is 13 residues. Trimming shortened V by 4 bases and J by 7 bases, and 8 bases separated the two germline ends. This CDR3 is CASSLSYNSPLHF. Here the CDR3 DNA reads TGTGCCAGCAGTTTGAGTTACAATTCACCCCTCCACTTT.

A word on this clone: An end of the junction differs from the germline gene, which may be a read error. The V call is TRBV7-9, the J call TRBJ1-2, with D tentatively TRBD1 (5 bases). Per the germline V gene, CDR1 is SEHNR and CDR2 is FQNEAQ (reference sequence). This CDR3 has 13 residues. CDR3 sequence reads: CSSSTAGPGGYTF. As DNA, the CDR3 is TGTTCCAGCAGCACTGCAGGGCCCGGGGGCTACACCTTC.

DNA for the CDR3: TGTGCCAGCAGCTTAGCCTCGACAGGGTACGAGCAGTACTTC. This translates into CASSLASTGYEQYF. The chain carries TRBV7-9 and TRBJ2-7, with 7 bases matching TRBD1. The CDR3 is made up of 14 amino acids. Unmatched junction bases numbered 3, after V lost 0 bases and J lost 4 bases. The germline V gene encodes CDR1 SEHNR and CDR2 FQNEAQ (reference sequence).

V gene TRBV6-5 combines with J gene TRBJ2-5, with a tentative D call TRBD1 (5 bases). CDR3 size: 16 residues. Germline assignment: CDR1 MNHEY and CDR2 SVGAGI. V was trimmed by 2 bases and J by 1 base, leaving 14 bases between them. CDR3 region: CASSYVPRTSQETQYF. CDR3 nucleotides: TGTGCCAGCAGTTACGTGCCCCGGACAAGCCAAGAGACCCAGTACTTC.

This sequence joins TRBV13 and TRBJ2-5; D perhaps matches TRBD1 (5 bases). The V and J ends lost 5 bases and 2 bases respectively, with 12 bases between them. CDR1 and CDR2 from the germline V gene are PRHDT and FYEKMQ (reference sequence). The CDR3 spans 14 residues. CDR3 protein: CASSLRTLQETQYF. The DNA of the CDR3 is TGTGCCAGCAGCCTCCGGACACTGCAAGAGACCCAGTACTTC.

The chain couples TRBV7-2 to TRBJ2-1; 7 nucleotides agree with TRBD1. Germline assignment: CDR1 SGHTA and CDR2 FQGNSA. J gave up 8 bases and V 5 bases, and 12 bases lay outside the gene matches. The CDR3 length is 15 residues. CDR3 sequence (DNA): TGTGCCAGCAGCCGCACTGCTACAGGGGCGGATGAGCAGTTCTTC. This encodes CASSRTATGADEQFF.

The genes are TRBV7-9 and TRBJ1-4; D is unclear. This CDR3 has 16 amino acids. V was cut by 1 base and J by 0 bases, with 9 bases left in between. Germline V gene data show CDR1 as SEHNR and CDR2 as FQNEAQ (reference sequence). The CDR3 DNA is TGTGCCAGCAGCTTAGTAGCGGAGGCAACTAATGAAAAACTGTTTTTT. Its translation is CASSLVAEATNEKLFF.

This chain joins TRBV6-5 and TRBJ2-3, with 10 bases aligning to TRBD2. In germline, CDR1 is MNHEY, CDR2 SVGAGI. The CDR3 loop spans 16 amino acids. V lost 3 bases and J lost 5; bases outside the gene matches: 8. CDR3 nucleotide sequence: TGTGCCAGCAGTTATGTGAGCGGGGGGGCTAAAGATACGCAGTATTTT. Protein sequence: CASSYVSGGAKDTQYF.

The gene calls are TRBV15 and TRBJ1-1; D call uncertain. This CDR3 is 12 amino acids long. The germline V gene has CDR1 LNHNV and CDR2 YYDKDF (reference sequence). The ends were cut back, 3 bases at V and 8 bases at J, with 10 bases in the middle. In DNA, the CDR3 is TGTGCCACCAGCAGCCTCTCCCTCGAAGCTTTCTTT. It yields the protein CATSSLSLEAFF.

The rearrangement uses TRBV29-1 and TRBJ1-4; 8 nucleotides agree with TRBD1. Unmatched junction bases numbered 7, after V lost 6 bases and J lost 4 bases. The CDR3 is 14 amino acids. The germline gives CDR1 SQVTM, CDR2 ANQGSEA. The CDR3 region has the DNA TGCAGCGTCTCGACAGGGGCCAGTAATGAAAAACTGTTTTTT. Translation: CSVSTGASNEKLFF.

The chain is built from TRBV9 and TRBJ1-1, with TRBD1 identical over 8 bases. The CDR3 has 14 residues. Germline values: CDR1 SGDLS, CDR2 YYNGEE. V lost 4 bases to trimming and J lost 7 bases; unmatched junction nucleotides: 9. CDR3 protein: CASSPVGQVNEAFF. The CDR3, as DNA: TGTGCCAGCAGCCCCGTGGGACAGGTGAATGAAGCTTTCTTT. The full variable domain, rest sourced from reference TRBV9 and TRBJ1-1, is DSGVTQTPKHLITATGQRVTLRCSPRSGDLSVYWYQQSLDQGLQFLIQYYNGEERAKGNILERFSAQQFPDLHSELNLSSLELGDSALYFCASSPVGQVNEAFFGQGTRLTVV.

This chain links TRBV5-1 with TRBJ1-2; 7 nucleotides line up with TRBD1. The CDR3 length is 16 residues. V shed 0 bases, J shed 4 bases, and the junction held 9 bases outside the gene matches. Germline loops: CDR1 SGHRS, CDR2 YFSETQ. The CDR3, as DNA: TGCGCCAGCAGCTTGGGGGGGACAGCCGAAGTCTATGGCTACACCTTC. This gives the protein CASSLGGTAEVYGYTF.

The chain recombines TRBV9 with TRBJ1-4, with 8 bases matching TRBD1. Trimming cost V 1 base and J 5 bases; bases outside gene matches: 4. CDR1 SGDLS and CDR2 YYNGEE come from the germline V gene. The CDR3 consists of 15 residues. The CDR3 nucleotides read TGTGCCAGCAGCGTAACGAACAGGGGGAATGAAAAACTGTTTTTT. This codes for CASSVTNRGNEKLFF. The complete variable domain, with remaining parts taken from reference TRBV9 and TRBJ1-4, reads DSGVTQTPKHLITATGQRVTLRCSPRSGDLSVYWYQQSLDQGLQFLIQYYNGEERAKGNILERFSAQQFPDLHSELNLSSLELGDSALYFCASSVTNRGNEKLFFGSGTQLSVL.

This chain joins TRBV7-3 and TRBJ2-2, with 7 nucleotides matching TRBD2. The CDR3 totals 20 residues. Germline V gene sequence: CDR1 SGHTA, CDR2 FQGTGA. The V and J ends lost 4 bases and 4 bases, in that order; junction bases with no gene match: 21. The CDR3 nucleotides are TGTGCCAGCAGCTCCCGGAGCGGGATGAGTGGGCGTAAATCCACCGGGGAGCTGTTTTTT. Its translation: CASSSRSGMSGRKSTGELFF.

The chain has TRBV28 and TRBJ2-2, with 8 bases matching TRBD2. V lost 3 bases and J lost 4; bases outside the gene matches: 10. Germline V CDR1 and CDR2: MDHEN, SYDVKM. CDR3 size: 17 residues. The CDR3 DNA is TGTGCCAGCAGTTTGCCGCAAGGACTAGCTGCCACCGGGGAGCTGTTTTTT. The encoded protein is CASSLPQGLAATGELFF.

J is TRBJ1-2 and V is TRBV15; D is possibly TRBD1 (6 bases). The germline V gene has CDR1 LNHNV and CDR2 YYDKDF (reference sequence). This CDR3 is 14 amino acids long. Trimming removed 3 bases from V and 4 bases from J, with 12 bases in between. CDR3 amino acids: CATSRDSTTYGYTF. CDR3 coding DNA: TGTGCCACCAGCAGGGACAGTACCACCTATGGCTACACCTTC.

The chain is built from TRBV6-5 and TRBJ2-5; D perhaps matches TRBD1 (6 bases). Trimming took off 6 bases at V and 1 base at J, with 9 bases between the two ends. Germline CDR1 is MNHEY and CDR2 is SVGAGI. This CDR3 region has 13 residues. The CDR3 sequence is CASSGQIQETQYF. The CDR3 DNA reads TGTGCCAGCAGCGGACAGATCCAAGAGACCCAGTACTTC.

In the case of this clone: The sample contains more than one DNA sequence encoding this CDR3. The chain couples TRBV18 to TRBJ1-1; D is ambiguous. Trimming removed 3 bases from V and 0 bases from J, with 5 bases in between. This CDR3 is 13 amino acids long. Germline V gene data show CDR1 as KGHSH and CDR2 as LQKENI. CDR3 amino acids: CASSPTMNTEAFF. Here the CDR3 DNA reads TGTGCCAGCTCACCGACTATGAACACTGAAGCTTTCTTT.

The V call is TRBV28, the J call TRBJ1-2; D is uncertain. V was cut by 6 bases and J by 2 bases, with 13 bases left in between. Germline-derived CDR1 and CDR2 are MDHEN and SYDVKM. This CDR3 spans 14 amino acids. CDR3 amino acids: CASSRRGQNYGYTF. The CDR3 bases are TGTGCCAGCAGCCGCCGGGGTCAGAACTATGGCTACACCTTC.

This clone came up a few times. V is TRBV19 and J is TRBJ1-1; D ambiguous. Germline CDR1 and CDR2: LNHDA and SQIVND (reference sequence). The CDR3 extends over 12 amino acids. Trimming left V 3 bases short and J 7 bases short, with 9 bases between. As DNA, the CDR3 is TGTGCCAGTAGTATTACCCCGGGTGAAGCTTTCTTT. As protein: CASSITPGEAFF.

This chain connects TRBV9 to TRBJ2-7; D is unresolved. The V and J ends lost 4 bases and 6 bases respectively, with 8 bases between them. The CDR3 is made up of 11 amino acids. CDR1 and CDR2 (germline): SGDLS, YYNGEE. Written as DNA, the CDR3 is TGTGCCAGCAGCTTACAGTGCGAGCAGTACTTC. This gives the protein CASSLQCEQYF.

The V gene is TRBV5-1, the J gene TRBJ2-2; TRBD2 matches 11 bases. Germline V gene lookup returns CDR1 SGHRS and CDR2 YFSETQ. This CDR3 is built from 16 residues. V lost 4 bases to trimming and J lost 8 bases; unmatched junction nucleotides: 10. The CDR3: CASSPGLADNVGELFF. As DNA, the CDR3 is TGCGCCAGCAGCCCGGGACTAGCGGACAACGTTGGGGAGCTGTTTTTT.

V usage is TRBV5-1 and J usage is TRBJ2-7; TRBD2 matches at 9 bases. With V trimmed by 1 base and J by 0 bases, 11 bases remained unmatched. CDR1 is SGHRS and CDR2 is YFSETQ in the germline V gene. The CDR3 loop spans 18 amino acids. The CDR3 loop reads CASSLTPSSGTYSYEQYF. CDR3 in DNA: TGCGCCAGCAGCTTGACTCCCTCTAGCGGGACCTACTCCTACGAGCAGTACTTC.